This T cell receptor (beta chain) was recovered during a study of T cells in Graves' hyperthyroidism and ophthalmopathy. Study-wide findings and caveats: Using 13 V-J features, a model discriminated ophthalmopathy from stable hyperthyroidism.

This clonotype was detected ten times or more. Antigen: not known. V dropped 3 bases and J dropped 4 bases, with 13 bases sitting between them. The germline V gene encodes CDR1 MDHEN and CDR2 SYDVKM. This CDR3 comprises 15 residues. Amplification of TCR beta CDR3 regions used RNA as the template. The study used the HTBI primer set for a first-round RT-PCR of the TCR CDR3. TCRdb independently ran MiXCR on the multiplex PCR reads; one entry per CDR3 protein. The sample records 350,000 to 400,000 distinct CDR3 sequences, about 15% being singletons. Each 10 ml fresh peripheral blood draw supplied the PBMCs.

The receptor was isolated from a woman aged 25 to 39 with Graves' hyperthyroidism. The chain is built from TRBV28 and TRBJ1-5; no clear D. The material sequenced was blood. The CDR3 spells CASSFEGVGNQPQHF. Here the CDR3 DNA reads TGTGCCAGCAGTTTTGAGGGAGTGGGTAATCAGCCCCAGCATTTT.